This T cell receptor (beta chain) was profiled in a study of naive and memory T cell subsets. Amplification of ligated cDNA took four PCR rounds with SP2 and nested alpha and beta constant primers. TCRdb analysed the UMI-ligation and nested PCR reads with MiXCR anew, one entry per CDR3 protein. The sample holds approximately 37,000 distinct CDR3 sequences, 9.5% to 12% seen once. V shed 6 bases, J shed 4 bases, and the junction held 3 bases outside the gene matches. This CDR3 comprises 14 residues. The V gene's germline CDR1 is MNHEY and CDR2 SVGAGI. This clonotype was seen repeatedly, ten times or more. Treatment reported: skin biopsy from PPD injection site in Mantoux-positive individual. The library had UMIs added by 3' ligation of an oligonucleotide to TCR cDNA.

Material: skin, obtained from a tuberculin skin test site. The rearrangement uses TRBV6-5 and TRBJ2-3; 11 bases line up with TRBD1. This TCR was recovered from an adult in good health. The CDR3 region has the DNA TGTGCCAGCAGCTTGGGACAGGGGGCAGATACGCAGTATTTT. Translated: CASSLGQGADTQYF.